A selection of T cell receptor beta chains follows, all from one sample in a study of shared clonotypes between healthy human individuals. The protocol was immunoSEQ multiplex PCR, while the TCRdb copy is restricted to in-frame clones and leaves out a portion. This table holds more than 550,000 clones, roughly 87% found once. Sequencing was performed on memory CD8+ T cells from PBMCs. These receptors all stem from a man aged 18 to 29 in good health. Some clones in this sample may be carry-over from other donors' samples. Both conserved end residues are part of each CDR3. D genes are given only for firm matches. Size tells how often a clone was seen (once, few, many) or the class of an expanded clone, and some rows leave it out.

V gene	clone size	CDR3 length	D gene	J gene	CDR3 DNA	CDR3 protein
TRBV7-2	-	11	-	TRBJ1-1	TGTGTAATGGGCGTGAACACTGAAGCTTTCTTT	CVMGVNTEAFF
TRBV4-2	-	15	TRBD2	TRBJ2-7	TGTGCCAGCAGCCAAGATATAGCGGGAGGGTACGAGCAGTACTTC	CASSQDIAGGYEQYF
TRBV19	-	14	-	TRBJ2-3	TGTGCCAGTAGTATACGGACAGGCACAGATACGCAGTATTTT	CASSIRTGTDTQYF
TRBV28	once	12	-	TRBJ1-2	TGTGCCAGCAGAGATCCAGGGTGGGGCTACACCTTC	CASRDPGWGYTF
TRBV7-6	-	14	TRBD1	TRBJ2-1	TGTGCCAGCAGCGGCCGACAGGGGAGCAATGAGCAGTTCTTC	CASSGRQGSNEQFF
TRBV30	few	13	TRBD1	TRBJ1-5	TGTGCCTGGAGTTGGACAGGGAATCAGCCCCAGCATTTT	CAWSWTGNQPQHF
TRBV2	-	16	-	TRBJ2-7	TGTGCCAGCAGTGAAAGCAGGGGTCAAGTTAACTACGAGCAGTACTTC	CASSESRGQVNYEQYF
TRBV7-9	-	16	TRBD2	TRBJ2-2	TGTGCCAGCAGCTTCGGACTAGCGGGAACGGCCGGGGAGCTGTTTTTT	CASSFGLAGTAGELFF
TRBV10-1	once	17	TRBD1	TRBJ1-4	TGCGCCAGCATCCTCTCCTGCCGGGACAGGGGTAACGAAAAACTGTTTTTT	CASILSCRDRGNEKLFF
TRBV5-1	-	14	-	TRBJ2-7	TGCGCCAGCAGCTTCACAGGGACCCCCTACGAGCAGTACTTC	CASSFTGTPYEQYF
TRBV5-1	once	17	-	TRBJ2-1	TGCGCCAGCAGCCCCCCTACGTTAGCGTACTCCTACAATGAGCAGTTCTTC	CASSPPTLAYSYNEQFF
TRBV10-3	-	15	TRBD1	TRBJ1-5	TGTGCCGTCCAAGGGGTAGGGGGCAACAATCAGCCCCAGCATTTT	CAVQGVGGNNQPQHF
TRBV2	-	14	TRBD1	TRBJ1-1	TGTGCCAGCAGTGACGGCAGGGGGCTCACTGAAGCTTTCTTT	CASSDGRGLTEAFF
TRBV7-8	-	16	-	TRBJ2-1	TGTGCCAGCACCGTGAGCGAGGGGAGCTCCTACAATGAGCAGTTCTTC	CASTVSEGSSYNEQFF
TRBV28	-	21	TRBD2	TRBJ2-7	TGTGCCAGCAGTTTCGCGCTTATGGAGAAGGGACTAGCGGGAGCTTACTACGAGCAGTACTTC	CASSFALMEKGLAGAYYEQYF
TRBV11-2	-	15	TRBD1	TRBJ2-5	TGTGCCAGCAGCACAAACAGGGGTTCGGCAGAGACCCAGTACTTC	CASSTNRGSAETQYF
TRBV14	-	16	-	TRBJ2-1	TGTGCCAGCAGCCAAGACGCGGGACGACACTACAATGAGCAGTTCTTC	CASSQDAGRHYNEQFF
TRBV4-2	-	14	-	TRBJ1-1	TGTGCCAGCAGCCAAGATTTAATGAACACTGAAGCTTTCTTT	CASSQDLMNTEAFF
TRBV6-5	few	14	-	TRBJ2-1	TGTGCCAGCGGTGAGCGGAGCTCCTACAATGAGCAGTTCTTC	CASGERSSYNEQFF
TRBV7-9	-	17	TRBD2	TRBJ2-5	TGTGCCAGCAGCTTGAGACTAGCGGGAGGGCCGAGGGAGACCCAGTACTTC	CASSLRLAGGPRETQYF
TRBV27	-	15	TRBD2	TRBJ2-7	TGTGCCAGCAGTAGCCGGGCGGGAGGGCCCTACGAGCAGTACTTC	CASSSRAGGPYEQYF
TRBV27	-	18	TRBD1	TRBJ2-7	TGTGCCAGCAGTTTAAGTCCCGGGACAGGGGCCCTATCCTACGAGCAGTACTTC	CASSLSPGTGALSYEQYF
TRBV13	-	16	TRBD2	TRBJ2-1	TGTGCCAGCAGCTCTAGGGGACTAGCGATCTACAATGAGCAGTTCTTC	CASSSRGLAIYNEQFF
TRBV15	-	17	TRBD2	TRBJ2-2	TGTGCCACCAGCAGAGATTTGGGACTAGGGAACACCGGGGAGCTGTTTTTT	CATSRDLGLGNTGELFF
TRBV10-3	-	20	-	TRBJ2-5	TGTGCCATCAGTGAGTGGCGCCTACAGGAGGCTGGCGGGTTGGAAGAGACCCAGTACTTC	CAISEWRLQEAGGLEETQYF
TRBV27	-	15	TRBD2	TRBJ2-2	TGTGCCAGCAGCCCACCCCGCGGGGGGGCCGGGGAGCTGTTTTTT	CASSPPRGGAGELFF
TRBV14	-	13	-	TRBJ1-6	TGTGCCAGCAGCCATGGGGGCCTTTCACCCCTCCACTTT	CASSHGGLSPLHF
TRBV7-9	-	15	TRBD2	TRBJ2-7	TGTGCCAGCAGCCCACTAGCGGGAGGGCCGTACGAGCAGTACTTC	CASSPLAGGPYEQYF